This T cell receptor (beta chain) emerged from a study of beta chain features in type 1 diabetes. Study-wide context: Sorted cells examined across all samples numbered 85 million to 130 million. Study conclusions and caveats: These data did not resolve whether HLA type affects TCRB rearrangement. Type 1 diabetes patients had moderately but significantly shorter TCRB CDR3s in all four CD4+ subsets. At VDJ recombination sites, type 1 diabetes patients had fewer insertions and more deleted nucleotides.

Expressed TCRB transcripts got sequenced, as all isolated RNA was reverse transcribed. TCRdb keeps only in-frame clones here, not all; method: immunoSEQ multiplex PCR. Of approximately 50,000 clones in the sample, under 50% are singletons; the top ten hold more than 1.4%. The CDR3 extends over 14 amino acids. Germline assignment: CDR1 KGHSH and CDR2 LQKENI. V lost 6 bases and J lost 8, with 14 bases in between. This clone came up a few times. As yet, its antigen is unknown. Over 95% purity was reached by all sorted populations. The source material was Tregs from blood. The chain couples TRBV18 to TRBJ1-6; D may be TRBD1 (6 bases). The source of this sequence is a man aged 25-40 years with type 1 diabetes. The CDR3 nucleotides read TGTGCCAGCTCCGTAAACAGGGAGCATTCACCCCTCCACTTT. It specifies CASSVNREHSPLHF.